The sequence of this T cell receptor (beta chain) was determined in a study of blood T cell repertoires in COVID-19. After removal of 0 bases from V and 5 bases from J, the junction contained 11 bases not matched to a gene. The CDR3 sequence is 19 residues long. CDR1 and CDR2 from the germline V gene are LNHNV and YYDKDF (reference sequence). Produced via immunoSEQ multiplex PCR; TCRdb's table is partial and in-frame only. The sample consists of 380,000 or so clones, roughly 90% of them appearing once. What was sequenced was peripheral blood. This TCR came from a man between 40 and 49 years old with acute or convalescent COVID-19. The rearrangement uses TRBV15 and TRBJ1-6; 9 nucleotides agree with TRBD1. This chain's CDR3 is CATSRDLGGGQGHNSPLHF. The CDR3 nucleotides are TGTGCCACCAGCAGAGATCTGGGGGGGGGACAGGGCCATAATTCACCCCTCCACTTT.